A selection of T cell receptor beta chains follows, all from one sample in a study of T cell responses to AZD1222 COVID-19 vaccine. Here immunoSEQ multiplex PCR was the method, and the copy in TCRdb shows in-frame clones only, minus some. The sample includes 85,000 to 100,000 clones, approximately 91% of them seen just once. The sample was peripheral blood, taken on day 0 of AZD1222 vaccination. These receptors all come from an adult in good health. Both conserved end residues are trimmed from each CDR3. A D gene is named only where the DNA matches it firmly.

D gene	V gene	J gene	CDR3 protein
TRBD1	TRBV6-1	TRBJ1-2	ASSPAGGAYGYT
.	TRBV10-3	TRBJ1-4	AISEGMSNEKLF
TRBD1	TRBV19	TRBJ1-1	ASSIRDRGTEAF
.	TRBV25-1	TRBJ1-1	ASSEYQGRGSAAF
.	TRBV25-1	TRBJ2-1	ASSHKTTVTRGHEQF
.	TRBV11-1	TRBJ2-3	ASSLTFDWITDTQY
.	TRBV12-3/TRBV12-4	TRBJ2-7	ASSLGDIYEQY
.	TRBV24-1	TRBJ2-1	ATSDFGTPNNEQF
.	TRBV27	TRBJ2-1	ASSLFGGSRYNEQF
TRBD1	TRBV2	TRBJ1-5	ASSAGTAYQPQH
.	TRBV7-2	TRBJ1-1	ASSSAGLTEAF
.	TRBV5-4	TRBJ1-6	ASSLTGGGNSPLH
TRBD2	TRBV28	TRBJ2-3	ASRRLAVTDTQY
.	TRBV7-8	TRBJ2-5	ASSLGGSRETQY
TRBD2	TRBV18	TRBJ2-1	ASSPAGGQDFEQF
TRBD1	TRBV10-3	TRBJ1-1	AIKTTGSTEAF
.	TRBV7-2	TRBJ2-7	ASSLYRATYEQY
.	TRBV5-8	TRBJ2-7	ASSPWTAPDEQY
.	TRBV3-1/TRBV3-2	TRBJ2-2	ASSQVVGGGGGTGELF
TRBD1	TRBV28	TRBJ2-1	ASSIGQGRIEQF
.	TRBV28	TRBJ1-1	ASVYLPRRGGTEAF
.	TRBV10-2	TRBJ1-2	ASSDSGRADYGYT
.	TRBV5-4	TRBJ1-2	ASSLDNYGYT
TRBD1	TRBV18	TRBJ1-1	ASSGQGGLYTEAF
.	TRBV5-6	TRBJ2-7	ASSLTGPRVSEQY
TRBD1	TRBV5-4	TRBJ1-4	ASSSNRGLTEKLF
TRBD1	TRBV5-1	TRBJ2-7	ASSPSDRVDEQY
.	TRBV10-3	TRBJ1-3	AISEEFNAGNTIY
.	TRBV7-9	TRBJ2-1	ASSSLWIPEQF
.	TRBV20-1	TRBJ1-1	SASSLRVAF
.	TRBV6-5	TRBJ2-5	ASSYVGHSQETQY
.	TRBV3-1/TRBV3-2	TRBJ2-2	ASTSVSGELF
.	TRBV18	TRBJ2-1	ASSRTGERYNEQF
.	TRBV29-1	TRBJ1-5	SVGGGGSNQPQH
TRBD1	TRBV2	TRBJ1-5	ASSDGTGLSLYNQPQH
.	TRBV18	TRBJ1-1	ASSRDRQEAF
.	TRBV24-1	TRBJ2-3	ATSAPEQGWRGTDTQY
TRBD1	TRBV15	TRBJ2-7	ATSRGRDRGYEQY
TRBD1	TRBV27	TRBJ1-6	ASRAGGSYNSPLH
.	TRBV3-1/TRBV3-2	TRBJ1-1	ASNREGGTEAF
.	TRBV9	TRBJ1-2	ASSGRGGYT
.	TRBV7-9	TRBJ2-7	ASSLEADYEQY
.	TRBV3-1/TRBV3-2	TRBJ1-2	ASSQDYRTAEGGYT